A single sample gave rise to the 20 T cell receptor beta chains below, sequenced in a study of blood T cell repertoires in COVID-19. Profiled with immunoSEQ multiplex PCR; TCRdb holds only in-frame clones, not every one. The sample holds around 270,000 clones, 70% to 85% seen once. The sequenced sample consisted of peripheral blood. These receptors originate from a human donor with COVID-19, enrolled during active disease. The donor label of this sample is uncertain.

This clone has a handful of counts. The gene calls are TRBV7-2 and TRBJ2-5; possibly TRBD2 for D (7 bases). Per the germline V gene, CDR1 is SGHTA and CDR2 is FQGNSA. This CDR3 spans 15 amino acids. Trimming pared 5 bases from V and 1 base from J, leaving 14 bases between. The CDR3 region has the DNA TGTGCCAGCAGCACAAGGAGGGGGGGCCAAGAGACCCAGTACTTC. This sequence encodes CASSTRRGGQETQYF.

Regarding this clone: An end of the junction differs from the germline gene, which may be a read error. The CDR3 coding sequence is TGTGCCAGCAGTTACGGGGGACCGGACTACTTC. It yields the protein CASSYGGPDYF. The gene calls are TRBV6-6 and TRBJ1-2, with a possible D match to TRBD1 (5 bases). The CDR3 is made up of 11 amino acids. Looked up from germline, CDR1 is MNHNY and CDR2 is SVGAGI (reference sequence).

V usage is TRBV15 and J usage is TRBJ1-4, with D perhaps matching TRBD1 (6 bases). This CDR3 is built from 15 residues. The V end lost 5 bases, the J end lost 6 bases, and 16 bases lay between the germline ends. Per the germline V gene, CDR1 is LNHNV and CDR2 is YYDKDF (reference sequence). CDR3 loop: CATSGLQGIDEKLFF. CDR3 sequence (DNA): TGTGCCACCAGCGGGTTACAGGGTATTGATGAAAAACTGTTTTTT.

This clone occurred a few times. CDR3 DNA: TGTGCCAGCAGTTACTCGATTCTAATAGAGACCCAGTACTTC. Amino acids: CASSYSILIETQYF. The gene calls are TRBV6-2 or TRBV6-3 and TRBJ2-5; D uncertain. CDR3 length: 14 amino acids. Trimming removed 0 bases at V and 4 bases at J, with 9 bases between. Germline CDR1 and CDR2: MNHEY and SVGEGT.

In nucleotides, the CDR3 is TGTGCCAGCAGCGTAGGGGGGGAAGGTGGCTACACCTTC. Protein: CASSVGGEGGYTF. The rearrangement links TRBV9 to TRBJ1-2, with D possibly being TRBD1 (5 bases). The CDR3 length is 13 residues. The germline V gene encodes CDR1 SGDLS and CDR2 YYNGEE. V was clipped by 0 bases and J by 7 bases, with 10 bases between them.

This clone was seen once. The chain combines TRBV6-6 with TRBJ2-1; 14 bases fit TRBD2. The CDR3 sequence is 15 residues long. Germline CDR1 is MNHNY and CDR2 is SVGAGI (reference sequence). The junction had 8 bases not matched to a gene; V was cut back by 10 bases and J by 6 bases. Here the CDR3 DNA reads TGTGCCACCCGAGGGACTAGCGGGAGAGGCAATGAGCAGTTCTTC. This codes for CATRGTSGRGNEQFF.

V is TRBV7-3 and J is TRBJ1-2; the D gene is possibly TRBD1 (5 bases). The CDR3 totals 15 residues. Per the germline V gene, CDR1 is SGHTA and CDR2 is FQGTGA. Trimming pared 3 bases from V and 0 bases from J, leaving 11 bases between. CDR3 DNA sequence: TGTGCCAGCAGCTTTTCCAGGGAACCTAACTATGGCTACACCTTC. It translates to CASSFSREPNYGYTF.

V gene TRBV5-5 combines with J gene TRBJ2-5; a weak D match, TRBD1 (5 bases). CDR1 and CDR2 (germline): SGHKS, YYEKEE (reference sequence). CDR3 size: 14 residues. The V and J ends lost 4 bases and 4 bases respectively, with 14 bases between them. CDR3 in DNA: TGTGCCAGCAGCCGACCGCAGGGCGGAGAGACCCAGTACTTC. It is translated as CASSRPQGGETQYF.

This chain uses TRBV6-4 with TRBJ2-7; 7 bases agree with TRBD2. The ends lost 3 bases at V and 0 bases at J; junction bases unmatched: 2. Per germline, CDR1 MRHNA and CDR2 SNTAGT. The CDR3 is 14 amino acids. This chain's CDR3 is CASSEERDSYEQYF. CDR3 in DNA: TGTGCCAGCAGTGAGGAGCGGGACTCCTACGAGCAGTACTTC.

The gene calls are TRBV28 and TRBJ2-7; the match to TRBD2 covers 13 bases. This CDR3 is built from 16 residues. Trimming cost V 5 bases and J 2 bases; bases outside gene matches: 6. Germline V gene sequence: CDR1 MDHEN, CDR2 SYDVKM. This CDR3 is CASSPKGLAGAYEQYF. DNA of the CDR3: TGTGCCAGCAGTCCCAAAGGACTAGCGGGGGCCTACGAGCAGTACTTC.

Here the CDR3 DNA reads TGTGCCAGCAGCCGAGGGGGTTGGCGGGAGGCCTCCTACGAGCAGTACTTC. As protein: CASSRGGWREASYEQYF. The chain joins TRBV3-1 (or the pseudogene TRBV3-2) to TRBJ2-7, with TRBD2 matching 8 bases. V trimming: 4 bases; J trimming: 0 bases; junction bases outside the gene matches: 11. Germline-derived CDR1 and CDR2 are LGHDT and YNNKEL (reference sequence). CDR3 length: 17 amino acids.

The V and J genes are TRBV19 and TRBJ2-2; TRBD1 matches 7 bases. This CDR3 has 18 amino acids. V shed 4 bases, J shed 2 bases, and the junction held 13 bases outside the gene matches. CDR1 LNHDA and CDR2 SQIVND come from the germline V gene (reference sequence). The CDR3 coding sequence is TGTGCCAGTAGTAAACAACCACCGGGACAGCTAAACACCGGGGAGCTGTTTTTT. This gives the protein CASSKQPPGQLNTGELFF.

V usage is TRBV4-1 and J usage is TRBJ1-2; 10 bases fit TRBD1. The CDR3 covers 18 residues. In germline, CDR1 is MGHRA, CDR2 YSYEKL. V gave up 1 base and J gave up 5 bases; unmatched junction bases: 13. This CDR3 is CASSQVLGTGDVGYGYTF. The CDR3 DNA sequence: TGCGCCAGCAGCCAAGTTCTAGGGACAGGGGACGTCGGGTATGGCTACACCTTC.

The V and J genes are TRBV7-8 and TRBJ1-3, with 7 bases fitting TRBD1. CDR1 SGHVS and CDR2 FQNEAQ come from the germline V gene. After removal of 5 bases from V and 2 bases from J, the junction contained 3 bases not matched to a gene. The CDR3 is 14 amino acids. The CDR3 nucleotides read TGTGCCAGCAGCAGAGACAGGGCTGGAAACACCATATATTTT. Translated, it gives CASSRDRAGNTIYF.

This clone was seen a few times. The V call is TRBV7-2, the J call TRBJ1-2; 7 bases line up with TRBD1. The germline V gene encodes CDR1 SGHTA and CDR2 FQGNSA. Unmatched junction bases numbered 13, after V lost 1 base and J lost 8 bases. The CDR3 consists of 16 residues. The CDR3 sequence is CASSLESGGISKGYTF. DNA of the CDR3: TGTGCCAGCAGCTTAGAATCAGGGGGAATCTCGAAAGGCTACACCTTC.

The chain carries TRBV15 and TRBJ2-7, with D maybe TRBD1 (6 bases). CDR3 length equals 14 residues. In germline, CDR1 is LNHNV, CDR2 YYDKDF (reference sequence). With 1 base removed from V and 5 bases from J, the gap between germline ends came to 12 bases. The CDR3 nucleotides are TGTGCCACCAGCAGAGGGCAGGGGAATGACGAGCAGTACTTC. Amino acids: CATSRGQGNDEQYF.

V gene TRBV5-8 combines with J gene TRBJ1-4, with 7 bases matching TRBD1. This CDR3 comprises 15 residues. Per the germline V gene, CDR1 is SGHTS and CDR2 is YDEGEE. V trimming: 2 bases; J trimming: 10 bases; junction bases outside the gene matches: 11. The CDR3 spells CASSFTTGSDGKLFF. DNA for the CDR3: TGTGCCAGCAGCTTTACGACAGGGAGCGATGGAAAACTGTTTTTT. The full variable domain, with the rest looked up from reference TRBV5-8 and TRBJ1-4, is EAGVTQSPTHLIKTRGQQATLRCSPISGHTSVYWYQQALGLGLQFLLWYDEGEERNRGNFPPRFSGRQFPNYSSELNVNALELEDSALYLCASSFTTGSDGKLFFGSGTQLSVL.

The V gene is TRBV20-1, the J gene TRBJ2-3; D uncertain. Trimming took off 6 bases at V and 1 base at J, with 5 bases between the two ends. Germline-derived CDR1 and CDR2 are DFQATT and SNEGSKA (reference sequence). The CDR3 is made up of 11 amino acids. This CDR3 reads CSASGTDTQYF. CDR3 sequence (DNA): TGCAGTGCCTCGGGCACAGATACGCAGTATTTT.

The chain combines TRBV4-3 with TRBJ1-1, with 8 nucleotides matching TRBD1. With V trimmed by 0 bases and J by 3 bases, 9 bases remained unmatched. This CDR3 region has 17 residues. Germline CDR1 and CDR2: LGHNA and YSLEER. CDR3 region: CASSQDIQGAGDTEAFF. As DNA, the CDR3 is TGCGCCAGCAGCCAAGATATCCAGGGGGCGGGGGACACTGAAGCTTTCTTT.

As regards this clone: One junction end disagrees with the germline gene, perhaps due to a read error. The V gene is TRBV7-8, the J gene TRBJ2-5; 11 bases map to TRBD2. The CDR3 has 13 residues. CDR1 is SGHVS and CDR2 is FQNEAQ in the germline V gene. The CDR3 here is CASSLAGGETQYF. For the CDR3, the DNA is TGTGCCAGCAGCCTAGCGGGGGGTGAGACCCAGTACTTC.